This T cell receptor (beta chain) came from a study of blood T cells in healthy people across ages (dated by TCRdb to the mid-2010s). Turning to the overall study: In model experiments, roughly one uniquely barcoded TCR beta cDNA molecule per two T cells was captured by template switching. The study analyzed two additional independent replicas of 1 million unique cDNA reads from the same blood draw for two donors, one aged 18 to 30 and one aged 80 or older. The donors were split into four age groups: young (average approximately 16 years), middle-aged (about 40), aged (about 62) and long-lived (approximately 89). To avoid experimental bias, donors of different ages were spread randomly across the sequencing lanes. Age-related changes in TCR beta repertoire diversity were measured in the study by deep sequencing normalized with unique cDNA molecular identifiers.

Notes on this clonotype: The antigen it binds to is not known. No base quality values were provided; no much bigger clone lies one nucleotide off.

The germline V gene (reference sequence) yields DFQATT for CDR1 and SNEGSKA for CDR2. V is shortened by 5 bases, J by 13 bases, and the region joining them spans 30 bases. Counted from cysteine to phenylalanine, this CDR3 has 16 amino acids. The entry retains the CDR3 DNA only, 48 bases that are in frame from base 1. Donors were under 40 systemically healthy Caucasian individuals from Russia aged roughly 6 to 100 years. Each donor gave about 9.7 milliliters of peripheral blood, drawn into EDTA-treated Vacutainer tubes. PBMCs were isolated by Ficoll-Paque density-gradient centrifugation, with at least 7 million obtained per sample. Total RNA was extracted from PBMCs with Trizol reagent, with at least 5 micrograms obtained per sample. For every donor, flow cytometry on a PBMC aliquot measured the percentage of naive CD45RAhigh/CD27high T cells. Receptors were amplified or captured by 5' RACE. Sequencing relied on an Illumina HiSeq 2500. A second PCR of roughly 7 to 12 cycles was run with a J-beta primer mix and a sample-barcoded 5' primer. A unique molecular identifier was introduced onto each TCR beta cDNA molecule by a template-switch 5' adaptor carrying 12 random nucleotides. Each sample yielded at least 2.5 million CDR3-containing paired-end reads. First-strand cDNA synthesis was performed from all RNA using the Mint cDNA synthesis kit, with priming by a TRBC-specific oligonucleotide. Following uracil-DNA glycosylase treatment, a first 18-cycle PCR with universal primers M1SS and BC2_uni_R was performed on all cDNA. Turning to the authors' computational methods: For normalization, 1 million high-quality reads, each with a distinct molecular identifier, were randomly selected from each sample. Reads with shared molecular identifiers were discarded instead of being binned into consensus sequences. MiTCR, run with a Q25 quality threshold and the strictest error-elimination algorithm, handled CDR3 identification, clonotype clustering and error correction. Lower-bound total TCR beta diversity was estimated with a nonparametric unseen species model using Euler transformation. TCRdb redid the processing of the public reads, applying fastp at Q25 and MiXCR, and retained in-frame beta chains. Each entry merges the rows of one CDR3 protein and shows their most common DNA and genes. V and J calls and clone size were set by TCRdb, not the authors. This sample holds about 1.8 million distinct CDR3 sequences; about 49% were observed only once. The ten largest clones take up 2% to 2.5% of the sample.

Study-wide conclusions, independent of this receptor: The CMV infection status of donors was not known, potentially confounding age-related changes in expanded clonotypes. Conclusive comparison of naive and antigen-experienced compartments was prevented by the profiling of bulk unsorted PBMCs. Estimates of total diversity based on one million sequenced T cells were regarded as lower bounds and as underestimates. The percentage of naive T cells measured by flow cytometry correlated strongly with observed TCR beta diversity. As age increased, observed TCR beta diversity per million T cells dropped in a roughly linear way, and a significant reduction was already evident by age 40. Compared with the aged group, the long-lived group had more naive CD4+ T cells, fewer expanded clones and increased TCR diversity, a pattern suggesting age selection.

Material for sequencing was blood. This clonotype was obtained from a woman aged 40-49 years in good health. This chain joins TRBV20-1 to TRBJ2-4; the D segment could be TRBD2, given 6 matching bases. The nucleotides are TGCAGTGCTGCAGCAGATCGATCGGCAGCCTTAGGAGGGCAGTACTTC. This is translated as CSAAADRSAALGGQYF.